The 6 T cell receptor beta chains below all came from one sample that was sequenced in a study of blood T cell repertoires in COVID-19. Here immunoSEQ multiplex PCR was the method, and the copy in TCRdb shows in-frame clones only, minus some. Among approximately 30,000 clones listed, about 87% were seen once. Material: peripheral blood. These receptors originate from a human donor in a cohort sampled during active COVID-19.

J is TRBJ2-3 and V is TRBV24-1, with D possibly being TRBD2 (5 bases). The CDR3 covers 14 residues. Looked up from germline, CDR1 is KGHDR and CDR2 is SFDVKD. Trimming stripped 9 bases from V and 1 base from J, with 13 bases between. In DNA, the CDR3 is TGTGCCACCCAGACTCGGGGAGGCACAGATACGCAGTATTTT. It codes for CATQTRGGTDTQYF.

This chain uses TRBV10-3 with TRBJ2-5, with D uncertain. This CDR3 spans 14 amino acids. Germline CDR1 reads ENHRY; CDR2 reads SYGVKD. V was clipped by 2 bases and J by 4 bases, with 11 bases between them. CDR3 bases: TGTGCCATCAGTGAGGGTCATTCGGGAGAGACCCAGTACTTC. Its translation: CAISEGHSGETQYF.

This chain uses TRBV10-3 with TRBJ1-2, with TRBD1 as a possible D gene (5 bases). V lost 7 bases, J lost 7 bases, and 13 bases lay in between. This CDR3 comprises 12 residues. The germline V gene has CDR1 ENHRY and CDR2 SYGVKD. The CDR3: CAIKGLGGGYTF. The CDR3 bases are TGTGCCATCAAGGGGCTGGGCGGTGGCTACACCTTC.

The rearrangement joins TRBV5-4 to TRBJ1-1; D is uncertain. The CDR3 sequence is 15 residues long. Trimming removed 4 bases from V and 3 bases from J, with 16 bases in between. The germline CDR1 and CDR2 sequences are SGHNT and YYREEE (reference sequence). The CDR3 loop reads CASSPEVAVDTEAFF. The CDR3 bases are TGTGCCAGCAGCCCAGAGGTTGCCGTTGACACTGAAGCTTTCTTT.

The gene calls are TRBV28 and TRBJ1-6; D is perhaps TRBD1 (6 bases). Germline V gene sequence: CDR1 MDHEN, CDR2 SYDVKM. V lost 3 bases and J 6 bases, leaving 21 bases between the germline ends. The CDR3 totals 18 residues. CDR3: CASSFWEGGAQSNSPLHF. DNA of the CDR3: TGTGCCAGCAGTTTTTGGGAGGGGGGGGCCCAAAGTAATTCACCCCTCCACTTT.

This clone was seen just once. The chain has TRBV10-1 and TRBJ2-3, with D hard to call. V gave up 8 bases and J gave up 0 bases, with 6 bases separating them. The CDR3 loop spans 12 amino acids. Germline V gene data show CDR1 as WNHNN and CDR2 as SYGVQD (reference sequence). The CDR3 sequence is CASPLSTDTQYF. The CDR3 region has the DNA TGCGCCAGCCCGTTGAGCACAGATACGCAGTATTTT.